These 2 T cell receptor beta chains were sequenced from one sample in a study of neoadjuvant nivolumab and ipilimumab in lung cancer. Sequencing was performed with immunoSEQ multiplex PCR; in TCRdb, only in-frame clones are kept and a portion is missing. The profile covers fewer than 20,000 clones, with 65% to 85% appearing a single time and under 9.5% taken by the ten largest. The material sequenced was tumor tissue, taken after neoadjuvant nivolumab, alone or with ipilimumab, at or shortly before surgery. Receptors originate from an adult with non-small cell lung cancer.

This chain links TRBV28 with TRBJ2-7, with D unresolved. V was shortened by 9 bases and J by 4 bases, with 10 bases between the two germline ends. CDR3 length: 11 residues. The V gene's germline CDR1 is MDHEN and CDR2 SYDVKM. This chain's CDR3 is CASRDTYEQYF. The CDR3 coding sequence is TGTGCCAGTAGAGACACGTACGAGCAGTACTTC.

Worth noting for this clone: Germline is not matched at one junction end, which may reflect a read error. The V and J genes are TRBV7-9 and TRBJ1-1; D possibly corresponds to TRBD1 (5 bases). Germline V gene lookup returns CDR1 SEHNR and CDR2 FQNEAQ (reference sequence). The CDR3 is 15 amino acids. In DNA form, the CDR3 reads TGTGCCAGCAGCTTAGGGTACTCAGGGAACGCTGAAGCTTTCTTT. This codes for CASSLGYSGNAEAFF. Full variable domain (remainder filled in from reference TRBV7-9 and TRBJ1-1): DTGVSQNPRHKITKRGQNVTFRCDPISEHNRLYWYRQTLGQGPEFLTYFQNEAQLEKSRLLSDRFSAERPKGSFSTLEIQRTEQGDSAMYLCASSLGYSGNAEAFFGQGTRLTVV.